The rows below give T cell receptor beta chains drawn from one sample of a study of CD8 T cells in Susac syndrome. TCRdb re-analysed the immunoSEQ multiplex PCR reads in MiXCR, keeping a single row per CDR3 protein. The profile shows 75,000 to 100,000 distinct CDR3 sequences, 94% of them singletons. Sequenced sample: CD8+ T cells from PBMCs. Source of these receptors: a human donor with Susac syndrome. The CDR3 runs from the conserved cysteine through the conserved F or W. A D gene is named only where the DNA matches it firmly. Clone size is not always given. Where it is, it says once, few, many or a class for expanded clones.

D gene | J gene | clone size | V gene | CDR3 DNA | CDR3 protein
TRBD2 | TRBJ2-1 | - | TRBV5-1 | TGCGCCAGCAGCTCCACTAGCGGGGGTTACAATGAGCAGTTCTTC | CASSSTSGGYNEQFF
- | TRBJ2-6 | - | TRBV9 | TGTGCCAGCAGCGTAGCTGGAGGAACTGCAGACGTCCTGACTTTC | CASSVAGGTADVLTF
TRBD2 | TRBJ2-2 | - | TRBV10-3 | TGTGCCATCGCTACTAGCGGGAGTGGGATACGGACCGGGGAGCTGTTTTTT | CAIATSGSGIRTGELFF
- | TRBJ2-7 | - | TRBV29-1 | TGCAGCGTGTCCAGGGACGGCGAGCAGTACTTC | CSVSRDGEQYF
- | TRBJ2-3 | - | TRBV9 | TGTGCCAGCAGCGTAGGAGTGCGGAGATACACAGATACGCAGTATTTT | CASSVGVRRYTDTQYF
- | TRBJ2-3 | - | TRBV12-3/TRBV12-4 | TGTGCCAGCAGTATCCGGATTACCCAGGGAGATACGCAGTATTTT | CASSIRITQGDTQYF
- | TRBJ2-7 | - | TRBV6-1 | TGTGCCAGCTCTCGCGGCAGTGTCTCCTACGAGCAGTACTTC | CASSRGSVSYEQYF
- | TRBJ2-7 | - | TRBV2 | TGTGCCAGCGCAGGAGGCTACGAGCAGTACTTC | CASAGGYEQYF
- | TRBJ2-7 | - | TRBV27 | TGTGCCAGCAGCGGGTTGACGGGCGAGCAGTACTTC | CASSGLTGEQYF
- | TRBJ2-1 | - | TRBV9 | TGTGCCAGCAGCGACGGCGGTTACTCCTACAATGAGCGGTTCTTC | CASSDGGYSYNERFF
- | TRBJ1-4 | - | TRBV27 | TGTGCCAGCAGTTCTGCCCCGAATGAAAAACTGTTTTTT | CASSSAPNEKLFF
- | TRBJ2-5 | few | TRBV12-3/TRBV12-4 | TGTGCCAGCAGTTTGGGGTTGGAGACCCAGTACTTC | CASSLGLETQYF
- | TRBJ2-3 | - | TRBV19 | TGTGCCAGTACTTCTACGGGGGTGGATGATACGCAGTATTTT | CASTSTGVDDTQYF
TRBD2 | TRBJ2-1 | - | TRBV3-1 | TGTGCCAGCAGCCAAGCGTCTAGCGGGAGCTCCTACAATGAGCAGTTCTTC | CASSQASSGSSYNEQFF
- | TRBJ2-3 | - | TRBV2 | TGTGCCAGCAGCGCCTTCCTAAGGGAGCCAGATACGCAGTATTTT | CASSAFLREPDTQYF
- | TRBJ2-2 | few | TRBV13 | TGTGCCAGCAACAGAGGGTTGGCGGAGCTGTTTTTT | CASNRGLAELFF
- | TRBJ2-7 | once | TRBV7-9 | TGTGCCAGCAGCTCCCTACGGTCCTACGAGCAGTACTTC | CASSSLRSYEQYF
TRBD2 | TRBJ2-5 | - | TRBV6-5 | TGTGCCAGCAGTTACGGATTCAAGCGGGAGGGCGGGGCAGAGACCCAGTACTTC | CASSYGFKREGGAETQYF
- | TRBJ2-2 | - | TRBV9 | TGTGCCAGCAGCGACTTCACCGGGGAGCTGTTTTTT | CASSDFTGELFF
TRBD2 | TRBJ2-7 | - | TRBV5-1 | TGCGCCAGCAGCGCCGGACGACCAGGACTAGCGGGAGCGGTATACGAGCAGTACTTC | CASSAGRPGLAGAVYEQYF
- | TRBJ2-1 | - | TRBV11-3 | TGTGCCAGCAGCTTAGAGGACCGTGGCGATGAGCAGTTCTTC | CASSLEDRGDEQFF
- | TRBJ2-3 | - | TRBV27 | TGTGCCAGCAGCCCACGTTGGGGTGGAAACACAGATACGCAGTATTTT | CASSPRWGGNTDTQYF